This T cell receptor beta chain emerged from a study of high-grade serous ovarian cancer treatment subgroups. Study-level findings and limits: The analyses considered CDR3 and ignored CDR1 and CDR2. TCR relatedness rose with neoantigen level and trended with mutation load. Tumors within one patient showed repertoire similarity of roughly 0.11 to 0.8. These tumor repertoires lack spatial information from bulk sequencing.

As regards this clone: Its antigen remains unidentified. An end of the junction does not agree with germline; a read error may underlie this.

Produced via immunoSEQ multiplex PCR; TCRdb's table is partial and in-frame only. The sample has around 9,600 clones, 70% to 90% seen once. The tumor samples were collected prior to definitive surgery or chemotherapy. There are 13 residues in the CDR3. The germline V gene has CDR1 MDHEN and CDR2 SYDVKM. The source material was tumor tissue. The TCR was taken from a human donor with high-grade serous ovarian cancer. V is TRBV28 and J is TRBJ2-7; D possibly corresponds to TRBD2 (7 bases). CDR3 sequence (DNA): TGTGCCAGCAGTTTGGGGGGGCTCTCTTTTTACGACTTC. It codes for CASSLGGLSFYDF. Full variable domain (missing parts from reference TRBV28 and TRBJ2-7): DVKVTQSSRYLVKRTGEKVFLECVQDMDHENMFWYRQDPGLGLRLIYFSYDVKMKEKGDIPEGYSVSREKKERFSLILESASTNQTSMYLCASSLGGLSFYDFGPGTRLTVT.